Presented here are 23 T cell receptor beta chains from one specimen sequenced in a study of shared clonotypes between healthy human individuals. The table came from immunoSEQ multiplex PCR; TCRdb's copy has only in-frame clones and leaves some out. The data show 85,000 to 100,000 clones, 60% to 75% seen once. Sequenced material: memory CD8+ T cells sorted from blood. Sample subset: CD45RO+ cells pooled with CCR7-negative TemRA cells. These receptors were taken from a man aged 30-40 years in good health.

This clone was detected ten times or more. The genes are TRBV2 and TRBJ1-1; maybe TRBD1 (6 bases). The CDR3 sequence is 12 residues long. Trimming took 4 bases from V and 11 from J, leaving 14 bases between them. Germline V CDR1 and CDR2: SNHLY, FYNNEI. The CDR3 nucleotides are TGTGCCAGCAGTGGGGACACGCCGTACGCTTTCTTT. This gives the protein CASSGDTPYAFF.

This chain uses TRBV29-1 with TRBJ2-2, with TRBD1 as a possible D gene (5 bases). There are 16 residues in the CDR3. Looked up from germline, CDR1 is SQVTM and CDR2 is ANQGSEA. The V gene lost 0 bases and the J gene lost 0 bases, with 11 bases spanning the gap. The CDR3: CSVEDWVGANTGELFF. In DNA form, the CDR3 reads TGCAGCGTTGAAGATTGGGTAGGGGCGAACACCGGGGAGCTGTTTTTT.

This clone was recorded at least ten times. CDR3 sequence reads: CASSQGRGQVHSGNTIYF. In nucleotides, the CDR3 is TGCGCCAGCAGCCAAGGGAGAGGACAGGTTCACTCTGGAAACACCATATATTTT. This chain uses TRBV4-3 with TRBJ1-3; TRBD1 matches at 7 bases. The length of the CDR3 is 18 residues. J gave up 0 bases and V 1 base, and 9 bases lay outside the gene matches. Germline V gene data show CDR1 as LGHNA and CDR2 as YSLEER.

This rearrangement joins TRBV27 to TRBJ1-2; 11 bases match TRBD1. J lost 4 bases, V lost 2 bases, and 12 bases had no gene match. The CDR3 totals 18 residues. The germline gives CDR1 MNHEY, CDR2 SMNVEV (reference sequence). The CDR3 region is CASSLTRTGGGEGYGYTF. The CDR3 DNA reads as TGTGCCAGCAGTTTAACCCGGACAGGGGGCGGTGAAGGCTATGGCTACACCTTC.

The V gene is TRBV27, the J gene TRBJ1-4, with TRBD1 matching 7 bases. Germline V CDR1 and CDR2: MNHEY, SMNVEV (reference sequence). The CDR3 runs 14 residues. V dropped 4 bases and J dropped 6; count of bases not matched to a gene: 5. The DNA for the CDR3 is TGTGCCAGCAGTTCCCAGGGGGGGGATGAAAAACTGTTTTTT. It yields the protein CASSSQGGDEKLFF.

The CDR3 is CASSRAGAIYNEQFF. CDR3 DNA: TGCGCCAGCAGCCGAGCGGGGGCGATTTACAATGAGCAGTTCTTC. This chain joins TRBV5-1 and TRBJ2-1, with 8 bases that match TRBD2. The CDR3 loop spans 15 amino acids. Germline V CDR1 and CDR2: SGHRS, YFSETQ. V dropped 4 bases and J dropped 4; count of bases not matched to a gene: 7.

The chain has TRBV2 and TRBJ2-7, with D perhaps matching TRBD1 (6 bases). The CDR3 is 15 amino acids. V was clipped by 7 bases and J by 1 base, with 17 bases between them. Germline V gives CDR1 SNHLY, CDR2 FYNNEI. The CDR3 spells CASNQNRDPSYEQYF. DNA for the CDR3: TGTGCCAGCAACCAAAACAGGGACCCATCCTACGAGCAGTACTTC.

The genes are TRBV10-3 and TRBJ2-7; D might be TRBD2 (6 bases). Looked up from germline, CDR1 is ENHRY and CDR2 is SYGVKD. V was cut by 6 bases and J by 2 bases, with 17 bases left in between. The CDR3 is 15 residues long. CDR3 in DNA: TGTGCCATCAGGAGTAGTAGCGGCGCAACCTACGAGCAGTACTTC. The encoded protein is CAIRSSSGATYEQYF.

This clone was seen once. The V call is TRBV5-1, the J call TRBJ1-1; possible D gene TRBD1, 5 bases. The length of the CDR3 is 14 residues. Germline V lookup: CDR1 SGHRS, CDR2 YFSETQ. V was clipped by 0 bases and J by 4 bases, with 10 bases between them. In nucleotides, the CDR3 is TGCGCCAGCAGCTTGGGTATAGGGACCACTGAAGCTTTCTTT. Its protein product is CASSLGIGTTEAFF.

The chain links TRBV6-1 to TRBJ2-3; 8 bases are a match to TRBD2. The CDR3 length is 16 residues. Germline V gene lookup returns CDR1 MNHNS and CDR2 SASEGT. Trimming took 0 bases from V and 9 from J; bases not matched to a gene: 11. The CDR3 region is CASSEAREGPIDTQYF. For the CDR3, the DNA is TGTGCCAGCAGTGAAGCTCGGGAGGGCCCTATAGACACGCAGTATTTT.

This sequence joins TRBV7-9 and TRBJ2-1; TRBD2 matches 8 bases. V shed 3 bases and J 8 bases; nucleotides not matched to a gene: 18. CDR3 length equals 18 residues. Germline CDR1 reads SEHNR; CDR2 reads FQNEAQ (reference sequence). CDR3 in DNA: TGTGCCAGCAGCTTTTTCCTCGAGTCCAGCGGGAGCATCTATGAGCAGTTCTTC. Protein: CASSFFLESSGSIYEQFF.

The chain combines TRBV2 with TRBJ2-7, with TRBD1 matching over 7 bases. The CDR3 is 15 amino acids. The V and J ends lost 7 bases and 2 bases, in that order; junction bases with no gene match: 11. Germline V gene sequence: CDR1 SNHLY, CDR2 FYNNEI. The CDR3 reads CASTLDRSYAYEQYF. The CDR3 DNA is TGTGCCAGCACTTTGGACAGGAGTTATGCCTACGAGCAGTACTTC.

V gene TRBV25-1 combines with J gene TRBJ2-1; D is ambiguous. Trimming took 3 bases from V and 7 from J, leaving 1 base between them. The length of the CDR3 is 10 residues. From germline, CDR1 is MGHDK and CDR2 SYGVNS. The CDR3: CASSENEQFF. CDR3 nucleotides: TGTGCCAGCAGTGAGAATGAGCAGTTCTTC.

This chain joins TRBV7-9 and TRBJ2-7; TRBD1 is a possible D gene (6 bases). Germline V gives CDR1 SEHNR, CDR2 FQNEAQ (reference sequence). V lost 4 bases and J lost 2, with 9 bases in between. CDR3 size: 13 residues. Written as DNA, the CDR3 is TGTGCCAGCAGCTCGGACAGCACCTACGAGCAGTACTTC. Protein sequence: CASSSDSTYEQYF.

This chain joins TRBV19 and TRBJ1-5, with 9 bases that match TRBD1. The V and J ends lost 5 bases and 7 bases, in that order; junction bases with no gene match: 12. The CDR3 is 16 amino acids. Looked up from germline, CDR1 is LNHDA and CDR2 is SQIVND (reference sequence). Here the CDR3 reads CASSSESGTGWQPQHF. In nucleotides, the CDR3 is TGTGCCAGTAGTTCAGAATCCGGGACAGGGTGGCAGCCCCAGCATTTT.

The chain recombines TRBV11-2 with TRBJ2-3; D gene uncertain. CDR1 and CDR2 from the germline V gene are SGHAT and FQNNGV. The V end lost 1 base, the J end lost 6 bases, and 5 bases lay between the germline ends. The length of the CDR3 is 12 residues. The CDR3 DNA sequence: TGTGCCAGCAGCTTAGCTCGGGATACGCAGTATTTT. Protein: CASSLARDTQYF. The whole variable domain, remainder taken from reference TRBV11-2 and TRBJ2-3, is EAGVAQSPRYKIIEKRQSVAFWCNPISGHATLYWYQQILGQGPKLLIQFQNNGVVDDSQLPKDRFSAERLKGVDSTLKIQPAKLEDSAVYLCASSLARDTQYFGPGTRLTVL.

Regarding this clone: Other DNA sequences within the sample encode an identical CDR3. This sequence joins TRBV28 and TRBJ2-7; TRBD1 aligns across 8 bases. V lost 8 bases to trimming and J lost 3 bases; unmatched junction nucleotides: 0. CDR3 length: 11 residues. Germline-derived CDR1 and CDR2 are MDHEN and SYDVKM. The DNA for the CDR3 is TGTGCCAGCGGGACAGGCTACGAGCAGTACTTC. Translated, it gives CASGTGYEQYF.

This chain uses TRBV29-1 with TRBJ2-1; 9 bases fit TRBD2. CDR3 length equals 18 residues. Per germline, CDR1 SQVTM and CDR2 ANQGSEA. The J segment lost 4 bases and the V segment lost 5 bases, leaving 18 bases of the junction unmatched. The CDR3 reads CSVPRLAGRSSQYNEQFF. The CDR3 DNA follows: TGCAGCGTTCCCCGTCTAGCGGGACGTTCCTCACAATACAATGAGCAGTTCTTC.

Remarks on this clone: This likely reflects a read error, since a far larger clone is one base away. Other DNA sequences within the sample encode an identical CDR3. The J gene is TRBJ2-7, the V gene TRBV28, with TRBD1 matching over 9 bases. This CDR3 is built from 16 residues. Germline loops: CDR1 MDHEN, CDR2 SYDVKM. CDR3 bases: TGTGCCAGCAGCTCCCTGACAGGGGGGTTTTCCTACGAGCAGTATTTC. As protein: CASSSLTGGFSYEQYF.

Turning to this clone: The junction shows a germline mismatch at one end, possibly a read error. The rearrangement joins TRBV27 to TRBJ1-2; no clear D gene. Germline V gene sequence: CDR1 MNHEY, CDR2 SMNVEV (reference sequence). CDR3 length: 11 amino acids. The CDR3 DNA reads as TGTGCCAGCAATTTATGGGATGGCTACACCTTC. Encoded protein: CASNLWDGYTF.

This clone has more than one count but fewer than ten. This chain connects TRBV6-6 to TRBJ2-7; no clear D gene. The CDR3 loop spans 12 amino acids. CDR1 and CDR2 (germline): MNHNY, SVGAGI (reference sequence). V was pared by 9 bases and J by 3 bases, with 12 bases between. The CDR3 loop reads CASTDGRYEQYF. The CDR3, as DNA: TGTGCCAGTACTGACGGCCGCTACGAGCAGTACTTC.

The chain links TRBV9 to TRBJ2-1; D possibly uses TRBD1 or TRBD2 (5 bases each). The CDR3 totals 15 residues. V was trimmed by 7 bases and J by 0 bases, leaving 14 bases between them. The germline V gene has CDR1 SGDLS and CDR2 YYNGEE. The CDR3: CASQPGPSSYNEQFF. For the CDR3, the DNA is TGTGCCAGCCAACCGGGGCCTAGCTCCTACAATGAGCAGTTCTTC.

J is TRBJ2-1 and V is TRBV10-3; D might be TRBD1 (6 bases). Trimming removed 4 bases at V and 13 bases at J, with 14 bases between. This CDR3 is built from 12 residues. Germline V lookup: CDR1 ENHRY, CDR2 SYGVKD. The CDR3 region has the DNA TGTGCCATCAGTGCCGACAGGAGTGCCCAGTTCTTC. This encodes CAISADRSAQFF.